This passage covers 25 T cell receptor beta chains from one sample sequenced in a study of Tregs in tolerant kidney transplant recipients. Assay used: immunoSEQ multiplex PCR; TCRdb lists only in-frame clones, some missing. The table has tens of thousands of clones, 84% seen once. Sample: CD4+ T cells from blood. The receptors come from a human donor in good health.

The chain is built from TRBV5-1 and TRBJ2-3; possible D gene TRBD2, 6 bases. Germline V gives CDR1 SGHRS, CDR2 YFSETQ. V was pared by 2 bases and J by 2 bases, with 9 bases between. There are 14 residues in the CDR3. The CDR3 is CASSFGGITDTQYF. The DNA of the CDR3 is TGCGCCAGCAGCTTTGGGGGGATCACAGATACGCAGTATTTT.

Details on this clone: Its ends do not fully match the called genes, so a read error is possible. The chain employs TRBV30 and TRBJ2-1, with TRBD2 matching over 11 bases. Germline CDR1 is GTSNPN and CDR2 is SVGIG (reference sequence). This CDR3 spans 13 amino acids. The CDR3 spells CAWSQDYLAGGIF. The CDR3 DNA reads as TGTGCCTGGAGCCAGGACTACCTAGCGGGAGGAATCTTC.

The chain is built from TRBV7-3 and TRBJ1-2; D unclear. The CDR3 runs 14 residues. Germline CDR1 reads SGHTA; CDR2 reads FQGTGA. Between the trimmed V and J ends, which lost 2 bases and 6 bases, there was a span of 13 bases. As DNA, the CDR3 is TGTGCCAGCAGCTTAGATTCCACCGGGGATGGCTACACCTTC. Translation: CASSLDSTGDGYTF.

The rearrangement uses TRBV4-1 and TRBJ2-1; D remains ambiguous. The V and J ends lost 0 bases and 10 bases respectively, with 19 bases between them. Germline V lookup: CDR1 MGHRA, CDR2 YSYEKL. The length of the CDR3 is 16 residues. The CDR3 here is CASSQEPLDPQPEQFF. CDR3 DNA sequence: TGCGCCAGCAGCCAAGAACCCCTAGACCCGCAGCCAGAGCAGTTCTTC.

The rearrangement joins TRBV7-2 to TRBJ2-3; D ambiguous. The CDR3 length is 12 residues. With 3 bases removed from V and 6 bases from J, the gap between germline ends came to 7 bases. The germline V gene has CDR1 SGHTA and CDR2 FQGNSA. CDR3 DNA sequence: TGTGCCAGCAGCTTCGTAGAGGATACGCAGTATTTT. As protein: CASSFVEDTQYF.

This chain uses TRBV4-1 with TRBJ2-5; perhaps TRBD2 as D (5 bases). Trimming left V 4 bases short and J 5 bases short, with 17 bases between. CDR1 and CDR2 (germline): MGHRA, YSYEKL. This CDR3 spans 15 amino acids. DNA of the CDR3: TGCGCCAGCAGCCCCGGGGATAGGGATTCGGAGACCCAGTACTTC. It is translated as CASSPGDRDSETQYF.

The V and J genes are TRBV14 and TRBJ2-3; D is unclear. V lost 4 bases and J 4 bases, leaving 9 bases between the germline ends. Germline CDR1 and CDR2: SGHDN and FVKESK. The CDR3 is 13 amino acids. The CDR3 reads CASSPLAADTQYF. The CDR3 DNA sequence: TGTGCCAGCAGCCCCCTTGCGGCAGATACGCAGTATTTT. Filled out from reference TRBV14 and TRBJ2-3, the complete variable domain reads EAGVTQFPSHSVIEKGQTVTLRCDPISGHDNLYWYRRVMGKEIKFLLHFVKESKQDESGMPNNRFLAERTGGTYSTLKVQPAELEDSGVYFCASSPLAADTQYFGPGTRLTVL.

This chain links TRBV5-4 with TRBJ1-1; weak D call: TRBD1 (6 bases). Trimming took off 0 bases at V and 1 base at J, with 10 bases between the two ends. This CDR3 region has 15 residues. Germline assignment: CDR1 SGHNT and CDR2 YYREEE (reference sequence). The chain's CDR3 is CASSLARGGNTEAFF. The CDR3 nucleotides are TGTGCCAGCAGCTTGGCCAGGGGAGGGAACACTGAAGCTTTCTTT.

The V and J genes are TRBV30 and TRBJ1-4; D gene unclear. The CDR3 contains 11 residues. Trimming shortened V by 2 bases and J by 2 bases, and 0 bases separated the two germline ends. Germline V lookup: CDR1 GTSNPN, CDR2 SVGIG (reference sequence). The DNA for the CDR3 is TGTGCCTGGAGTACTAATGAAAAACTGTTTTTT. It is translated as CAWSTNEKLFF.

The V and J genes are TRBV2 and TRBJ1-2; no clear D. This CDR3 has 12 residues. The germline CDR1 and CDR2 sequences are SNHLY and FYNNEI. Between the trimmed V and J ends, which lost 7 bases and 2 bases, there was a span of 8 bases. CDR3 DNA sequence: TGTGCCAGCAACTTCCGAAACTATGGCTACACCTTC. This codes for CASNFRNYGYTF.

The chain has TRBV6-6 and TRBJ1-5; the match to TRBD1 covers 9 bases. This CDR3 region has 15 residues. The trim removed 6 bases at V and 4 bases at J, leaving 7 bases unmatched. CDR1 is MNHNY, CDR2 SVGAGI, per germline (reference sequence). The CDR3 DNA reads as TGTGCCAGCAGCCGTCCTGGGACAGGGAATCAGCCCCAGCATTTT. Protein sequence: CASSRPGTGNQPQHF.

CDR3 in amino acids: CASSPLASSSGANVLTF. For the CDR3, the DNA is TGTGCCAGCTCACCACTTGCCAGCAGCTCTGGGGCCAACGTCCTGACTTTC. V and J are TRBV18 and TRBJ2-6; no reliable D call. Trimming took off 1 base at V and 0 bases at J, with 10 bases between the two ends. The CDR3 is 17 amino acids. Germline lookup yields CDR1 KGHSH and CDR2 LQKENI.

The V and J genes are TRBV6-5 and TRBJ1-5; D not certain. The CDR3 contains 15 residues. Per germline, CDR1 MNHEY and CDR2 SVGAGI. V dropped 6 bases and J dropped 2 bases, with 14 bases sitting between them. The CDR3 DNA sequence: TGTGCCAGCAGCCCCGGTGGCTTTCGCAATCAGCCCCAGCATTTT. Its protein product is CASSPGGFRNQPQHF.

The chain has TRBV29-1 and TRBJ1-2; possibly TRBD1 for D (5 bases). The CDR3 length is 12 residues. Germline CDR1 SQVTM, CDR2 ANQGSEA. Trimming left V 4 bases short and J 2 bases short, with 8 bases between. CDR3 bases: TGCAGCGTTGGGGGGTCGAACTATGGCTACACCTTC. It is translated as CSVGGSNYGYTF.

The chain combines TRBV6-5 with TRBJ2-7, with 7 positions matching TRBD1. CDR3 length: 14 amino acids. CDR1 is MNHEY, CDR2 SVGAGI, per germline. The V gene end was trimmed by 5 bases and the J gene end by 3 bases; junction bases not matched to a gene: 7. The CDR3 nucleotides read TGTGCCAGCAGTCCTCCCGGGACAGACTACGAGCAGTACTTC. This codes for CASSPPGTDYEQYF.

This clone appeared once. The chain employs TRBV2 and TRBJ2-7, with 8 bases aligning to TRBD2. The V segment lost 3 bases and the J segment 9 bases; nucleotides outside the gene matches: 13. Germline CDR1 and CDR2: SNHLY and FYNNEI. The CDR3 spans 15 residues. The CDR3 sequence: CASSDLAGGGSGQYF. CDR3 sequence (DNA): TGTGCCAGCAGTGATCTTGCGGGGGGCGGATCGGGGCAGTACTTC.

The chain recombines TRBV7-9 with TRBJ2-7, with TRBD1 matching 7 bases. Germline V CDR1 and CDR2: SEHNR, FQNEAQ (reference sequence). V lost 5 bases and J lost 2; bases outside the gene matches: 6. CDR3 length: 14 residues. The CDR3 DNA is TGTGCCAGCAGCCCTACAGGGGATACCTACGAGCAGTACTTC. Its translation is CASSPTGDTYEQYF. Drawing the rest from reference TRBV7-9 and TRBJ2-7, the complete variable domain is DTGVSQNPRHKITKRGQNVTFRCDPISEHNRLYWYRQTLGQGPEFLTYFQNEAQLEKSRLLSDRFSAERPKGSFSTLEIQRTEQGDSAMYLCASSPTGDTYEQYFGPGTRLTVT.

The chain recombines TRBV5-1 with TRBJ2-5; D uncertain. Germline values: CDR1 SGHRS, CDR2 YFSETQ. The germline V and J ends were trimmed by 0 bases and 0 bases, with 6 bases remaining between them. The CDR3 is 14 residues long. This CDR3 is CASSLVGNQETQYF. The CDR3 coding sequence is TGCGCCAGCAGCTTGGTGGGGAACCAAGAGACCCAGTACTTC.

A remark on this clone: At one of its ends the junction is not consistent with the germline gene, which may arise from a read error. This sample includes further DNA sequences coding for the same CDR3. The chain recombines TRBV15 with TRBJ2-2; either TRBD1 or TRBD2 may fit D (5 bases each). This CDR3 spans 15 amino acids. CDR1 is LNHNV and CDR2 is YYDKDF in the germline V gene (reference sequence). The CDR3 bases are TGTGCCACCAGCAGAGAGGGACGGAACACCGGGGAACTGTTTTTT. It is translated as CATSREGRNTGELFF.

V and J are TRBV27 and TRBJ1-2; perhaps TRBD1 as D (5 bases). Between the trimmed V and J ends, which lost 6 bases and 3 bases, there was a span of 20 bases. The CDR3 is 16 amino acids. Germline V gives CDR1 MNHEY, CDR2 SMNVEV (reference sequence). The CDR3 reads CASSSLQGGVHYGYTF. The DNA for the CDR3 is TGTGCCAGCAGCAGTCTGCAGGGAGGGGTCCACTATGGCTACACCTTC.

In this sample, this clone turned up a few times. The CDR3 loop reads CASTEVAEQFF. The CDR3, as DNA: TGTGCCAGCACCGAGGTCGCTGAGCAGTTCTTC. The chain couples TRBV2 to TRBJ2-1; D gene ambiguous. This CDR3 is 11 amino acids long. The V end was cut by 7 bases, the J end by 9 bases, with 10 bases between. In germline, CDR1 is SNHLY, CDR2 FYNNEI.

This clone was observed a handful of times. The CDR3 sequence is CASSYGGGLSTEAFF. The CDR3 coding sequence is TGTGCCAGCAGTTACGGTGGGGGCCTGAGCACTGAAGCTTTCTTT. The chain recombines TRBV6-5 with TRBJ1-1; D is possibly TRBD1 (6 bases). Germline assignment: CDR1 MNHEY and CDR2 SVGAGI. This CDR3 contains 15 residues. The V gene lost 2 bases and the J gene lost 4 bases, with 14 bases spanning the gap.

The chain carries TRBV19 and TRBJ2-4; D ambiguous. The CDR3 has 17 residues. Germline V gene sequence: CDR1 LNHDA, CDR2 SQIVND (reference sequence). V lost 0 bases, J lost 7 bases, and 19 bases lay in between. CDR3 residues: CASSIDVPGPLGNIQYF. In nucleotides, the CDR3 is TGTGCCAGTAGTATAGATGTACCCGGGCCCCTGGGGAACATTCAGTACTTC.

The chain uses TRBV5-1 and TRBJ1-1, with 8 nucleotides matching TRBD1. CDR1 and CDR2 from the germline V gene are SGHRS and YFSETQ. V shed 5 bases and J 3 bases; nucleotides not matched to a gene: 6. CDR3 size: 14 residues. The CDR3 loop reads CASRRTGPHTEAFF. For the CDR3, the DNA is TGCGCCAGCAGGCGGACAGGGCCACACACTGAAGCTTTCTTT.

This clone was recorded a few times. The CDR3 DNA reads TGTGCCAGTAAAGACCAGGGGGCTGGGACCGGGGAGCTGTTTTTT. Its protein product is CASKDQGAGTGELFF. This chain uses TRBV19 with TRBJ2-2, with TRBD1 matching over 8 bases. From germline, CDR1 is LNHDA and CDR2 SQIVND (reference sequence). Trimming removed 7 bases from V and 5 bases from J; junction bases left unmatched: 9. This CDR3 comprises 15 residues. The full variable domain, completed using reference TRBV19 and TRBJ2-2, is DGGITQSPKYLFRKEGQNVTLSCEQNLNHDAMYWYRQDPGQGLRLIYYSQIVNDFQKGDIAEGYSVSREKKESFPLTVTSAQKNPTAFYLCASKDQGAGTGELFFGEGSRLTVL.